This entry describes one TCR beta chain. Its specificity is not known. This record comes from a study of blood T cells in healthy people across ages. Healthy individuals of Caucasian origin from Russia, aged 6 to 90, served as donors. There are 16 residues in the CDR3. The germline V gene has CDR1 MGHRA and CDR2 YSYEKL. V was clipped by 4 bases and J by 0 bases, with 16 bases between them. A second PCR, run for roughly 7 to 11 cycles, used a sample-barcoded 5' primer plus a J-beta primer mix. A 12-random-nucleotide template-switch adaptor tagged each cDNA molecule. MiXCR, run by TCRdb on the 5' RACE reads, gives a single entry per CDR3 protein. The sample holds 1.5 million to 1.8 million distinct CDR3 sequences, approximately 43% seen once. Overall study findings and caveats: Long-lived donors carried more naive CD4+ cells and greater diversity than aged donors. Measured against age, TCR beta diversity per million T cells decreased in a roughly linear manner.

Sequenced input: blood. The chain employs TRBV4-1 and TRBJ2-7; D is possibly TRBD1 or TRBD2 (5 bases each). This receptor was identified in a woman under 30 in good health. The CDR3 sequence: CASSPRDSGPSYEQYF. The DNA for the CDR3 is TGCGCCAGCAGCCCAAGAGACTCGGGGCCCTCCTACGAGCAGTACTTC.